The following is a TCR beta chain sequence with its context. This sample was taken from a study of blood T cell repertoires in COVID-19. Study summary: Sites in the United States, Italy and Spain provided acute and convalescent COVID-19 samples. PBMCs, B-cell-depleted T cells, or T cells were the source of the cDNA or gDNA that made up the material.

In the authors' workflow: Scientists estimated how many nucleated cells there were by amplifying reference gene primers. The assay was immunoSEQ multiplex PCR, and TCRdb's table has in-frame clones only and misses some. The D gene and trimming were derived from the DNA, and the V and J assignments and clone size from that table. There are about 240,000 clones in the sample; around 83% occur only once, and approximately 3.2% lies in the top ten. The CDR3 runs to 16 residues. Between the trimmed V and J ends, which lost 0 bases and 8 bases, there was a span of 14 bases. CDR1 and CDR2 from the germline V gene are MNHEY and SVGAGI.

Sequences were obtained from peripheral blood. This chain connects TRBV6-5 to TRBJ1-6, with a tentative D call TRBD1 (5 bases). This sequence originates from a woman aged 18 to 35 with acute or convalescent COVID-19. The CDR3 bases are TGTGCCAGCAGTTACTCGTTTGGGGCGTCGGATTCACCCCTCCACTTT. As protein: CASSYSFGASDSPLHF.